This T cell receptor (beta chain) appears in the sequencing data of a study of T cell repertoires in cytomegalovirus infection. On the study more broadly: Matching HLA type and CMV infection were both indicated by public TCR beta signatures.

A single record per CDR3 protein comes from TCRdb applying MiXCR to the reads. This sample has some 350,000 distinct CDR3 sequences, with 18% found just once. Findings and caveats of the study: CMV-specific HLA-C-restricted TCR beta clonotypes dominated the ex vivo response. Carriage of CMV together with the relevant HLA was identifiable through cumulative public TCR beta family frequency.

This clonotype was found a few times. Its antigen is as yet unknown. V was pared by 4 bases and J by 2 bases, with 8 bases of the junction left unmatched. Germline values: CDR1 SGHAT, CDR2 FQNNGV. The CDR3 is 16 residues long. Sample: PBMCs. The chain uses TRBV11-2 and TRBJ2-1; 7 bases map to TRBD1. The receptor was derived from a human donor in good health (CMV status not recorded). Some clones in this sample may be carry-over from other donors' samples. CDR3 protein: CASSYSMGQTYNEQFF. In nucleotides, the CDR3 is TGTGCCAGCAGCTATAGCATGGGACAGACCTACAATGAGCAGTTCTTC.